Sequencing of this TCR beta chain was carried out in a study of blood T cell repertoires in COVID-19. Measured with immunoSEQ multiplex PCR; TCRdb has only the in-frame clones, and not every one. The data show over 250,000 clones, around 86% seen once. This TCR came from a human donor in a cohort sampled during active COVID-19. The specimen was peripheral blood.

The CDR3 DNA reads TGTGCTAGTGGTCCCGGGACAGGGTACAATGAGCAGTTCTTC. Translating it yields CASGPGTGYNEQFF. The rearrangement links TRBV12-5 to TRBJ2-1; the match to TRBD1 covers 9 bases. The CDR3 length is 14 residues. Germline V gives CDR1 LGHNT, CDR2 FRNRAP. V was pared by 5 bases and J by 4 bases, with 3 bases of the junction left unmatched.